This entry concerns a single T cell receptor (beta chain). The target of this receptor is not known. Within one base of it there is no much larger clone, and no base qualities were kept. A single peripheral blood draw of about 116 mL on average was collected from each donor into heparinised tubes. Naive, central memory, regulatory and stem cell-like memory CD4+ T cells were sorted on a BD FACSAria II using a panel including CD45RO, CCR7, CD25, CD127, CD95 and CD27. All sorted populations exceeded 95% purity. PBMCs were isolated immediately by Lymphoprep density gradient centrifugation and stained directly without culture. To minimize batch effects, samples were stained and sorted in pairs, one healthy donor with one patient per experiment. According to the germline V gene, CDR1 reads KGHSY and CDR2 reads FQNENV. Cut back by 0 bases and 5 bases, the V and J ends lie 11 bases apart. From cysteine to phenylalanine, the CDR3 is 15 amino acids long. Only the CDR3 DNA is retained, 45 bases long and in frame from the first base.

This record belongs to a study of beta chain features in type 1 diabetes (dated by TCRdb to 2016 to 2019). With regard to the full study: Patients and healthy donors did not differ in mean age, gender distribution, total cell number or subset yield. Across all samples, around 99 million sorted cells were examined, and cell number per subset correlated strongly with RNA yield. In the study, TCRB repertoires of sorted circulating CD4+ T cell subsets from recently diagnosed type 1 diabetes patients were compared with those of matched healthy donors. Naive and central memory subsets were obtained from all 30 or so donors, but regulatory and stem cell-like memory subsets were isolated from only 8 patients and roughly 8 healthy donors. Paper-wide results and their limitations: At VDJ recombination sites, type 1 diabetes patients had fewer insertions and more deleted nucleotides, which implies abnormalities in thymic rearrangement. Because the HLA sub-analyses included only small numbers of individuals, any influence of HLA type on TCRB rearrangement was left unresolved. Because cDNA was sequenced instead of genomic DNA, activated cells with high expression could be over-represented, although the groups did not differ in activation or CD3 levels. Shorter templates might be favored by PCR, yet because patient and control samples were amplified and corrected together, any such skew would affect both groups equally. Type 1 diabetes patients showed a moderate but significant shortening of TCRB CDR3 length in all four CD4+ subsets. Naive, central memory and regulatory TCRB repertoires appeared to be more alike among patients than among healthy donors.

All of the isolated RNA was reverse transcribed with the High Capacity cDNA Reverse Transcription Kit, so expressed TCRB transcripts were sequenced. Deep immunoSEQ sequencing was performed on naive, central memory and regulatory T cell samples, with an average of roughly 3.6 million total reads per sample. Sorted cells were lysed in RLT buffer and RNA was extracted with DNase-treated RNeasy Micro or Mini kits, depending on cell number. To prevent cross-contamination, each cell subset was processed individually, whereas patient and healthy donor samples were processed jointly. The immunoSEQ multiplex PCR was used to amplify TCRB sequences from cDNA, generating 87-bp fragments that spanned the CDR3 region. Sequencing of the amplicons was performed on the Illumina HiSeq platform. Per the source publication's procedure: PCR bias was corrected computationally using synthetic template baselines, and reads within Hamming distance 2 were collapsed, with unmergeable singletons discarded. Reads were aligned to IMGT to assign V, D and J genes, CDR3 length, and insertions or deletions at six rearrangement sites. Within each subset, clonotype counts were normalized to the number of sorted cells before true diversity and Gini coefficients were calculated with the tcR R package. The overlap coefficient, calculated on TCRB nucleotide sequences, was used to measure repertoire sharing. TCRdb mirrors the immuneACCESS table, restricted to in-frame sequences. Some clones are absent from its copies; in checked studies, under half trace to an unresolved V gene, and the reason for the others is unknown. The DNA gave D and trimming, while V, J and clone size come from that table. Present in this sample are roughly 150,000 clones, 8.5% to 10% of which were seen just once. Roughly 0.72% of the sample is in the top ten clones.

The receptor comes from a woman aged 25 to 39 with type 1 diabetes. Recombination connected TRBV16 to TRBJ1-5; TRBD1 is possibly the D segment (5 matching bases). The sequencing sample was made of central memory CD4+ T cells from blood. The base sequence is TGTGCCAGCAGCCAATCAGTCGACAGCTATCAGCCCCAGCATTTT. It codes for CASSQSVDSYQPQHF.